The subject of this entry is one T cell receptor beta chain. The antigen is unknown. The sample comes from a study of T cell responses to AZD1222 COVID-19 vaccine. Data came from immunoSEQ multiplex PCR; TCRdb stores just in-frame clones and leaves some out. The top ten clones hold roughly 7.7% of a sample with 200,000 or so clones, 88% of them seen once. Study results and caveats: Baseline testing showed seropositivity in only a handful of AZD1222 recipients.

Trimming removed 4 bases at V and 5 bases at J, with 8 bases between. Germline V gives CDR1 SGHTA, CDR2 FQGNSA. The CDR3 sequence is 12 residues long. This specimen consisted of peripheral blood, obtained on day 0 of AZD1222 vaccination. The J gene is TRBJ2-5, the V gene TRBV7-2; unclear D gene. This sequence originates from an adult in good health. CDR3 sequence: CASSSNRETQYF. The DNA for the CDR3 is TGTGCCAGCAGCTCAAATCGGGAGACCCAGTACTTC.